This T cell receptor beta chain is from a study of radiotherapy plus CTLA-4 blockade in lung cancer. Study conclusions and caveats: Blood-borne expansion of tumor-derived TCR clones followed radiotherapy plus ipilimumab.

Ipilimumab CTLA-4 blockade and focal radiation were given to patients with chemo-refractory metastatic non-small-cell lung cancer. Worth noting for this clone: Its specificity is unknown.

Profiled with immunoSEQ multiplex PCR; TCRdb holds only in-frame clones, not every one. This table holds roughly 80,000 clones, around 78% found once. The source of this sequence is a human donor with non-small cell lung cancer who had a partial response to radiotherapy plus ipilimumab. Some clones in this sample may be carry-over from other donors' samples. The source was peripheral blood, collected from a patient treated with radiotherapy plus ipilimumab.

The chain's CDR3 is CASSQRDSPTGELFF. Here the CDR3 DNA reads TGTGCCAGCAGCCAAAGGGACAGTCCCACCGGGGAGCTGTTTTTT. The V call is TRBV14, the J call TRBJ2-2; the match to TRBD1 covers 7 bases. Trimming took 2 bases from V and 4 from J; bases not matched to a gene: 4. Germline CDR1 is SGHDN and CDR2 is FVKESK. The length of the CDR3 is 15 residues.